This T cell receptor (beta chain) was obtained from a study of blood T cell repertoires in COVID-19. Generated by immunoSEQ multiplex PCR, the TCRdb table keeps only in-frame clones and is missing some. The sample records roughly 250,000 clones, around 89% being singletons. Participant-given clinical history determined each cohort assignment. Germline loops: CDR1 SEHNR, CDR2 FQNEAQ (reference sequence). This CDR3 is built from 15 residues. The V gene end was trimmed by 3 bases and the J gene end by 7 bases; junction bases not matched to a gene: 8. The chain recombines TRBV7-9 with TRBJ2-1; 8 bases fit TRBD2. The TCR comes from a woman aged 40 to 50 with acute COVID-19. The sequencing sample was made of PBMCs or T cells enriched from blood (not recorded which). CDR3 bases: TGTGCCAGCAGCTTTAGCGGGACTGTTTCTAATGAGCAGTTCTTC. Protein sequence: CASSFSGTVSNEQFF.